Shown below are 4 T cell receptor beta chains from a single sample sequenced in a study of blood T cell repertoires in COVID-19. The method was immunoSEQ multiplex PCR; TCRdb's version includes in-frame clones alone and lacks a portion of them. The sample holds some 110,000 clones; roughly nine tenths are singletons and the top ten take about 7.4%. Sequenced: peripheral blood. These receptors were taken from a man in his 70s who had recovered from COVID-19.

The V gene is TRBV9, the J gene TRBJ2-5; TRBD2 matches at 11 bases. This CDR3 spans 16 amino acids. Trimming removed 2 bases from V and 2 bases from J; junction bases left unmatched: 5. Per the germline V gene, CDR1 is SGDLS and CDR2 is YYNGEE. CDR3 coding DNA: TGTGCCAGCAGCGTCGCCGGGACTAGCGGACAAGAGACCCAGTACTTC. Protein: CASSVAGTSGQETQYF.

The genes are TRBV7-8 and TRBJ2-7; 9 bases align to TRBD1. From germline, CDR1 is SGHVS and CDR2 FQNEAQ. J gave up 4 bases and V 1 base, and 8 bases lay outside the gene matches. This CDR3 has 16 residues. The CDR3 reads CASSLGEQGARYEQYF. In nucleotides, the CDR3 is TGTGCCAGCAGCTTAGGGGAACAGGGGGCTAGGTACGAGCAGTACTTC.

V gene TRBV9 combines with J gene TRBJ2-7, with 14 bases aligning to TRBD2. Trimming removed 3 bases from V and 3 bases from J; junction bases left unmatched: 2. Germline V gene data show CDR1 as SGDLS and CDR2 as YYNGEE. The CDR3 consists of 15 residues. The CDR3 coding sequence is TGTGCCAGCAGCGCGGGACTAGCGGGAGTCTACGAGCAGTACTTC. Amino acid sequence: CASSAGLAGVYEQYF.

The rearrangement links TRBV6-5 to TRBJ1-6; 9 bases align to TRBD1. Germline V gene lookup returns CDR1 MNHEY and CDR2 SVGAGI. CDR3 length: 15 residues. V shed 6 bases and J 8 bases; nucleotides not matched to a gene: 8. In nucleotides, the CDR3 is TGTGCCAGCAGCTGGGGACAGGGAAGGGATTCACCCCTCCACTTT. Translating it yields CASSWGQGRDSPLHF.